This T cell receptor beta chain was captured in a study of blood T cells in healthy people across ages. The second PCR ran about 6 to 12 cycles with a sample-barcoded 5' primer and J-beta primers. A tag from a template-switch adaptor with 12 random nucleotides marked each cDNA molecule. A single record per CDR3 protein comes from TCRdb applying MiXCR to the 5' RACE reads. Of about 640,000 distinct CDR3 sequences listed, about 53% are singletons. This clonotype was recorded once. Its matching antigen is unknown. Findings and limits, study-wide: Among long-lived donors, naive CD4+ cells were more numerous and diversity higher than in aged donors. As naive T cell percentage varied, TCR beta diversity correlated strongly with it.

Germline CDR1 is LGHDT and CDR2 is YNNKEL (reference sequence). V lost 0 bases to trimming and J lost 4 bases; unmatched junction nucleotides: 4. There are 16 residues in the CDR3. Sequencing was carried out using blood. The chain is built from TRBV3-1 and TRBJ1-2, with 11 bases identical to TRBD1. The sequence derives from a man aged 60-69 years in good health. For the CDR3, the DNA is TGTGCCAGCAGCCAAGACGGGACAGGGGGAAGCTATGGCTACACCTTC. This translates into CASSQDGTGGSYGYTF.